This T cell receptor (beta chain) was profiled in a study of technical replicates of blood from a handful of donors. Assay: immunoSEQ multiplex PCR; the TCRdb copy retains only in-frame clones and omits some. The sample lists tens of thousands of clones, more than 75% occurring once. Germline-derived CDR1 and CDR2 are SQVTM and ANQGSEA. V dropped 5 bases and J dropped 5 bases, with 12 bases sitting between them. There are 12 residues in the CDR3. Sequenced input: PBMCs. The chain recombines TRBV29-1 with TRBJ1-1, with D maybe TRBD1 (5 bases). The sequence was obtained from a human donor in good health. Some clones in this sample may be carry-over from other donors' samples. The CDR3 region is CSVRQGRTEAFF. CDR3 in DNA: TGCAGCGTTAGGCAGGGTCGGACTGAAGCTTTCTTT.